This T cell receptor (beta chain) was found in a study of blood T cell repertoires in COVID-19. Study context: Italy, Spain and the United States were the sources of the convalescent and acute COVID-19 samples. Sources were T cells, B-cell-depleted T cells, or PBMCs; the material itself was cDNA or gDNA.

In the original processing: Amplification with reference gene primers provided the estimates of nucleated cell counts. Sequencing was performed with immunoSEQ multiplex PCR; in TCRdb, only in-frame clones are kept and a portion is missing. That table is the source of V, J and clone size, and D and trimming were worked out from the DNA. The sample has under 100,000 clones; under 85% are singletons. Germline CDR1 is MNHEY and CDR2 is SVGEGT. The CDR3 spans 15 residues. V shed 5 bases and J shed 2 bases, with 15 bases lying between them. The sequence came from a woman in her seventies with acute or convalescent COVID-19. The source material was peripheral blood. The chain carries TRBV6-2 or TRBV6-3 and TRBJ1-1; D is possibly TRBD1 (5 bases). The CDR3 DNA sequence: TGTGCCAGCAGTCGCTTACAGGTTTCTAACACTGAAGCTTTCTTT. Its translation: CASSRLQVSNTEAFF.